A single sample gave rise to the 17 T cell receptor beta chains below, sequenced in a study of control samples from healthy donors and cancer patients. Here immunoSEQ multiplex PCR was the method, and the copy in TCRdb shows in-frame clones only, minus some. The sample has approximately 140,000 clones, about 90% seen once; the top ten hold 7.1%. The material sequenced was blood. Source of these receptors: a man between 18 and 29 years old in good health.

The genes are TRBV11-2 and TRBJ2-2; no clear D. This CDR3 comprises 14 residues. V shed 4 bases and J shed 3 bases, with 9 bases lying between them. Germline CDR1 reads SGHAT; CDR2 reads FQNNGV. The CDR3 region has the DNA TGTGCCAGCAGCTCCGGGTTCTACACCGGGGAGCTGTTTTTT. Its translation: CASSSGFYTGELFF.

The chain recombines TRBV4-3 with TRBJ1-4; TRBD1 is a possible D gene (6 bases). The germline V gene has CDR1 LGHNA and CDR2 YSLEER. This CDR3 spans 15 amino acids. Deletions cut 3 bases from V and 8 bases from J, with 16 bases between. CDR3 DNA sequence: TGCGCCAGCAGCCACCTGGGGGACACCTCCGAAAAACTGTTTTTT. Translating gives CASSHLGDTSEKLFF.

This rearrangement joins TRBV2 to TRBJ1-2; TRBD1 agrees at 9 bases. CDR1 and CDR2 (germline): SNHLY, FYNNEI. V lost 6 bases to trimming and J lost 14 bases; unmatched junction nucleotides: 4. The CDR3 extends over 10 amino acids. In nucleotides, the CDR3 is TGTGCCAGCAGGGGACAGGGTGCGACCTTC. Protein: CASRGQGATF.

V is TRBV18 and J is TRBJ1-3; D remains unclear. Germline lookup yields CDR1 KGHSH and CDR2 LQKENI. This CDR3 is built from 16 residues. Between the trimmed V and J ends, which lost 1 base and 4 bases, there was a span of 14 bases. The CDR3 region has the DNA TGTGCCAGCTCACCACAGGGCTCTCCGTGGGGAAACACCATATATTTT. Its protein product is CASSPQGSPWGNTIYF.

V usage is TRBV28 and J usage is TRBJ1-2; no clear D. Trimming took off 1 base at V and 6 bases at J, with 18 bases between the two ends. Germline assignment: CDR1 MDHEN and CDR2 SYDVKM. The CDR3 loop spans 16 amino acids. CDR3 in amino acids: CASSLLLAGGFDGYTF. Here the CDR3 DNA reads TGTGCCAGCAGTTTATTGCTCGCGGGAGGCTTTGATGGCTACACCTTC.

The chain recombines TRBV28 with TRBJ1-2; tentatively, D is TRBD1 (5 bases). The germline gives CDR1 MDHEN, CDR2 SYDVKM. Trimming took off 5 bases at V and 8 bases at J, with 12 bases between the two ends. The CDR3 length is 12 residues. The CDR3 bases are TGTGCCAGCAGTATTAGCAGGGTGGGCTACACCTTC. It specifies CASSISRVGYTF.

The chain joins TRBV30 to TRBJ2-1; D may match TRBD1 or TRBD2 (6 bases each). The CDR3 extends over 15 amino acids. The V gene lost 0 bases and the J gene lost 14 bases, with 23 bases spanning the gap. Germline V gives CDR1 GTSNPN, CDR2 SVGIG (reference sequence). The CDR3 reads CAWSVLRGSEGSKFF. The DNA of the CDR3 is TGTGCCTGGAGTGTACTAAGGGGGTCGGAGGGTAGCAAGTTCTTC.

The chain carries TRBV7-6 and TRBJ2-5; 13 nucleotides line up with TRBD2. Unmatched junction bases numbered 4, after V lost 5 bases and J lost 4 bases. The germline V gene encodes CDR1 SGHVS and CDR2 FNYEAQ. This CDR3 spans 15 amino acids. In DNA form, the CDR3 reads TGTGCCAGCAGCACCTGGACTAGCGGGGGAGAGACCCAGTACTTC. It codes for CASSTWTSGGETQYF.

CDR3 nucleotide sequence: TGTGCCAGCAGCTCACACTCCGGGACATACAATCAGCCCCAGCATTTT. Its translation is CASSSHSGTYNQPQHF. The gene calls are TRBV7-9 and TRBJ1-5, with D tentatively TRBD1 (6 bases). Germline-derived CDR1 and CDR2 are SEHNR and FQNEAQ (reference sequence). This CDR3 comprises 16 residues. V dropped 4 bases and J dropped 3 bases, with 16 bases sitting between them.

The chain recombines TRBV7-6 with TRBJ2-3, with a tentative D call TRBD2 (5 bases). Per germline, CDR1 SGHVS and CDR2 FNYEAQ. V lost 1 base, J lost 7 bases, and 12 bases lay in between. The CDR3 loop spans 14 amino acids. CDR3 amino acids: CASSLGPEANTQYF. The CDR3 DNA reads as TGTGCCAGCAGCTTAGGTCCGGAGGCTAATACGCAGTATTTT. Variable domain in full (rest from reference TRBV7-6 and TRBJ2-3): GAGVSQSPRYKVTKRGQDVALRCDPISGHVSLYWYRQALGQGPEFLTYFNYEAQQDKSGLPNDRFSAERPEGSISTLTIQRTEQRDSAMYRCASSLGPEANTQYFGPGTRLTVL.

The chain employs TRBV10-1 and TRBJ2-3, with D perhaps matching TRBD2 (5 bases). Germline lookup yields CDR1 WNHNN and CDR2 SYGVQD (reference sequence). V was trimmed by 2 bases and J by 2 bases, leaving 11 bases between them. This CDR3 has 15 amino acids. This CDR3 is CASSEGLGNTDTQYF. CDR3 in DNA: TGCGCCAGCAGTGAGGGACTCGGAAACACAGATACGCAGTATTTT.

The V gene is TRBV2, the J gene TRBJ2-1; D tentatively fits TRBD1 or TRBD2 (9 bases each). CDR1 and CDR2 (germline): SNHLY, FYNNEI. CDR3 length equals 15 residues. Trimming left V 3 bases short and J 10 bases short, with 19 bases between. CDR3 DNA: TGTGCCAGCAGTGATCGGGCTAGCGGGACAGGGGAGCAGTTCTTC. This encodes CASSDRASGTGEQFF.

V and J are TRBV7-2 and TRBJ1-2; D gene uncertain. Germline V gene data show CDR1 as SGHTA and CDR2 as FQGNSA. There are 12 residues in the CDR3. Trimming cost V 2 bases and J 5 bases, with 6 bases left between them. The CDR3 region has the DNA TGTGCCAGCAGCTTAACAGAGTATGGCTACACCTTC. Protein sequence: CASSLTEYGYTF.

The chain is built from TRBV14 and TRBJ2-6; 15 bases map to TRBD2. The CDR3 runs 19 residues. V lost 3 bases and J lost 7; bases outside the gene matches: 10. Per the germline V gene, CDR1 is SGHDN and CDR2 is FVKESK. CDR3: CASSQGLAGGSLSANVLTF. The CDR3 DNA is TGTGCCAGCAGCCAGGGACTAGCGGGGGGTTCCCTCTCAGCCAACGTCCTGACTTTC.

V is TRBV6-5 and J is TRBJ1-2; D not resolved. V lost 0 bases to trimming and J lost 8 bases, with 10 bases between them. Germline V gene data show CDR1 as MNHEY and CDR2 as SVGAGI. The CDR3 contains 13 residues. The CDR3 here is CASSYSGGRGYTF. The CDR3 DNA follows: TGTGCCAGCAGTTACTCCGGCGGTCGGGGCTACACCTTC.

This chain uses TRBV30 with TRBJ2-4; the D call may be TRBD1 or TRBD2 (5 bases each). This CDR3 has 14 residues. V dropped 4 bases and J dropped 6 bases, with 16 bases sitting between them. The germline CDR1 and CDR2 sequences are GTSNPN and SVGIG (reference sequence). CDR3 sequence: CAWKREGRINIQYF. CDR3 in DNA: TGTGCCTGGAAGCGTGAGGGGCGGATAAACATTCAGTACTTC.

This clone was found once. This rearrangement joins TRBV2 to TRBJ2-7, with TRBD1 as a possible D gene (6 bases). Trimming took off 7 bases at V and 0 bases at J, with 16 bases between the two ends. Germline V gene data show CDR1 as SNHLY and CDR2 as FYNNEI. The CDR3 runs to 15 residues. The CDR3 sequence: CASKVGRGVSYEQYF. As DNA, the CDR3 is TGTGCCAGCAAAGTGGGCAGGGGTGTCTCCTACGAGCAGTACTTC.